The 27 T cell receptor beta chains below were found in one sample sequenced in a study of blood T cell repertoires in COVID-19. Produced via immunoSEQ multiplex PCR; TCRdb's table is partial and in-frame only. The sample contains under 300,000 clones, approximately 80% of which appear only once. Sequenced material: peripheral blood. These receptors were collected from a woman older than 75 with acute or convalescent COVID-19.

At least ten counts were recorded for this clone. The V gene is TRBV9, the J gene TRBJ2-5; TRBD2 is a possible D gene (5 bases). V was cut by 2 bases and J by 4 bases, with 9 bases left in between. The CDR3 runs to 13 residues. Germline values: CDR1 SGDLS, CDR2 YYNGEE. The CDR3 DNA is TGTGCCAGCAGCGTCGGGGTCGTAGAGACCCAGTACTTC. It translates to CASSVGVVETQYF. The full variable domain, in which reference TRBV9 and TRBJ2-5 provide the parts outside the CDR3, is DSGVTQTPKHLITATGQRVTLRCSPRSGDLSVYWYQQSLDQGLQFLIQYYNGEERAKGNILERFSAQQFPDLHSELNLSSLELGDSALYFCASSVGVVETQYFGPGTRLLVL.

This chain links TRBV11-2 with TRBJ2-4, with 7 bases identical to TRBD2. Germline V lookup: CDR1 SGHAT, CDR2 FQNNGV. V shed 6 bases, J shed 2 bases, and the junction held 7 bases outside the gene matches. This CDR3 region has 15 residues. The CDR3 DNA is TGTGCCAGCAGTCCACTAGCGATACCCAAAAACATTCAGTACTTC. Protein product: CASSPLAIPKNIQYF.

The CDR3 loop is CASSSPGGRNIVAFF. The CDR3 coding sequence is TGTGCCAGCAGCTCACCAGGGGGCCGGAATATTGTAGCTTTCTTT. The chain is built from TRBV28 and TRBJ1-1, with 8 bases aligning to TRBD1. V dropped 6 bases and J dropped 10; count of bases not matched to a gene: 16. CDR3 size: 15 residues. Germline V gene data show CDR1 as MDHEN and CDR2 as SYDVKM.

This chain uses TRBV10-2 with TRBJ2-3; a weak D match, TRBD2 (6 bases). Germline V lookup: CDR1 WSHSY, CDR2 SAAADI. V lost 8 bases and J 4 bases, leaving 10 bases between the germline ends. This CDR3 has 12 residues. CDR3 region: CASGPGADTQYF. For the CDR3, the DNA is TGCGCCAGCGGACCGGGGGCAGATACGCAGTATTTT.

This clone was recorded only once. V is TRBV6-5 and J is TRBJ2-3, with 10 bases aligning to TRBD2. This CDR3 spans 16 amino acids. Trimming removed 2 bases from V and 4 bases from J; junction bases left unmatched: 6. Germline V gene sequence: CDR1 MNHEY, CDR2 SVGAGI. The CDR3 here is CASSYLSGGHADTQYF. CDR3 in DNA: TGTGCCAGCAGTTACCTTAGCGGGGGGCACGCAGATACGCAGTATTTT.

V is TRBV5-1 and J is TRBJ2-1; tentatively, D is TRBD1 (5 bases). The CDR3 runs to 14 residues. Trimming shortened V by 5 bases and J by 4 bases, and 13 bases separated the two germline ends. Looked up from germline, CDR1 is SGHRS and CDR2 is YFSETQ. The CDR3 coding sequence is TGCGCCAGCAGTCAGGGCCTACCATACAATGAGCAGTTCTTC. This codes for CASSQGLPYNEQFF.

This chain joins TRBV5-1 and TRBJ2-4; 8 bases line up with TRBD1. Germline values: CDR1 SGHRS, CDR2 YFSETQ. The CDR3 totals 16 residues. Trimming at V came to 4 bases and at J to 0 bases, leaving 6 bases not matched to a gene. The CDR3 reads CASSQGQGLAKNIQYF. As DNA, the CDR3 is TGCGCCAGCAGCCAAGGACAGGGTTTAGCCAAAAACATTCAGTACTTC.

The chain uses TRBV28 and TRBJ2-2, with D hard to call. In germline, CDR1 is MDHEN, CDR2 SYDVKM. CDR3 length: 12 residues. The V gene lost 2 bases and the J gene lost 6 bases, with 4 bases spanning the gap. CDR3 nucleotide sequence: TGTGCCAGCAGTTTACTAGCCGGGGAGCTGTTTTTT. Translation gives CASSLLAGELFF.

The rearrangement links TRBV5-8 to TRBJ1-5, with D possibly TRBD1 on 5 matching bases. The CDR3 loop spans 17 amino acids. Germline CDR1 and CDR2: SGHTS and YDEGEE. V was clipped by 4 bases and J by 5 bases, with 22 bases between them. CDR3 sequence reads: CASSPRGGGVRDQPQHF. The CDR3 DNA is TGTGCCAGCAGCCCACGTGGGGGAGGGGTCCGGGATCAGCCCCAGCATTTT.

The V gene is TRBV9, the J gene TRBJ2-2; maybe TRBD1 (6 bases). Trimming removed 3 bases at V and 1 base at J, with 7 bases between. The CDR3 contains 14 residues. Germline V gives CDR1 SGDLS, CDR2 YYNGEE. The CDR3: CASSADRNTGELFF. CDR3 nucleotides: TGTGCCAGCAGCGCGGACAGGAACACCGGGGAGCTGTTTTTT.

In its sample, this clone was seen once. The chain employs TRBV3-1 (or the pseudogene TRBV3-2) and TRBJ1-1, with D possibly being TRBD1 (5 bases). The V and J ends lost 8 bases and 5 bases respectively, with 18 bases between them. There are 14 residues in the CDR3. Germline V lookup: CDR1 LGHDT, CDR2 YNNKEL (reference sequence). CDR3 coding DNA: TGTGCCAGCCAGGGCGGGGGGAGGAGGACTGAAGCTTTCTTT. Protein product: CASQGGGRRTEAFF.

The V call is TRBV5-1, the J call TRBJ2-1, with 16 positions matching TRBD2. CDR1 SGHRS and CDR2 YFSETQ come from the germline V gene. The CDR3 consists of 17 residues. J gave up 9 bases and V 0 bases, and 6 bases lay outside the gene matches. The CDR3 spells CASSLAGLAGGQGEQFF. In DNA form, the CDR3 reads TGCGCCAGCAGCTTGGCGGGACTAGCGGGGGGGCAAGGTGAGCAGTTCTTC. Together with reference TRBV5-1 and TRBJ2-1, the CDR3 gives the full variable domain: KAGVTQTPRYLIKTRGQQVTLSCSPISGHRSVSWYQQTPGQGLQFLFEYFSETQRNKGNFPGRFSGRQFSNSRSEMNVSTLELGDSALYLCASSLAGLAGGQGEQFFGPGTRLTVL.

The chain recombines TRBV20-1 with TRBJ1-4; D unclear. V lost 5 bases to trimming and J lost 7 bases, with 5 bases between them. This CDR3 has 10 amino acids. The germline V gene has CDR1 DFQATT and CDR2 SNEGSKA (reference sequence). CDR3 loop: CSALGEKLFF. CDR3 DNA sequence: TGCAGTGCTCTCGGTGAAAAACTGTTTTTT.

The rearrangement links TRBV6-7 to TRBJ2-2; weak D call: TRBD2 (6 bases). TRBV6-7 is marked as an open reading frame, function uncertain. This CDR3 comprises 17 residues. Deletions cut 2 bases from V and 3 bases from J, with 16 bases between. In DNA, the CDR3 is TGTGCCAGCAGTTACCGAAAGGGAGGAATAGACACCGGGGAGCTGTTTTTT. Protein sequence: CASSYRKGGIDTGELFF.

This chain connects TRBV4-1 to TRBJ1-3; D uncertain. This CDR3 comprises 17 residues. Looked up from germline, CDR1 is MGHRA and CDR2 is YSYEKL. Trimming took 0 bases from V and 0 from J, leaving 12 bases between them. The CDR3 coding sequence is TGCGCCAGCAGCCAAGATAAAGCGGAGAGCTCTGGAAACACCATATATTTT. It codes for CASSQDKAESSGNTIYF.

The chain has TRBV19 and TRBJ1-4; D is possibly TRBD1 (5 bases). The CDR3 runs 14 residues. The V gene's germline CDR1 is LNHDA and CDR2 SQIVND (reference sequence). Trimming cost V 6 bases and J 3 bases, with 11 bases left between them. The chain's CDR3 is CASRQDLPNEKLFF. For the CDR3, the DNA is TGTGCCAGTAGACAGGATCTTCCTAATGAAAAACTGTTTTTT.

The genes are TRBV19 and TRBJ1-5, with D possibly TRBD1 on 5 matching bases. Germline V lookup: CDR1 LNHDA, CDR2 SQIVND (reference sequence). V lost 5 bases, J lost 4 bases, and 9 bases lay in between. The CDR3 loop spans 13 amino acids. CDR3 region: CASSLQENQPQHF. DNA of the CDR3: TGTGCCAGTAGTTTACAGGAAAATCAGCCCCAGCATTTT.

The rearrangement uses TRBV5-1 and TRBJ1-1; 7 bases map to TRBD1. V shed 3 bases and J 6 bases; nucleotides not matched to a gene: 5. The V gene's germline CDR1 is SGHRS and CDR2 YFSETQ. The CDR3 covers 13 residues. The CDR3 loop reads CASSYDRAPEAFF. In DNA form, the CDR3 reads TGCGCCAGCAGCTATGACAGGGCCCCTGAAGCTTTCTTT.

The CDR3 sequence is CASSYRTTGVGGELFF. The CDR3 nucleotides read TGTGCCAGCAGTTACCGGACAACAGGGGTAGGCGGGGAGCTGTTTTTT. The chain couples TRBV6-5 to TRBJ2-2, with 7 bases aligning to TRBD1. Looked up from germline, CDR1 is MNHEY and CDR2 is SVGAGI. CDR3 length: 16 amino acids. V lost 2 bases, J lost 7 bases, and 10 bases stayed unmatched.

The CDR3 nucleotides read TGTGCCAGCAGCTTAGGAGCAGGGAATCAGCCCCAGCATTTT. The encoded protein is CASSLGAGNQPQHF. The chain uses TRBV7-9 and TRBJ1-5; possible D gene TRBD1, 5 bases. Germline-derived CDR1 and CDR2 are SEHNR and FQNEAQ (reference sequence). This CDR3 has 14 amino acids. The V and J ends lost 1 base and 4 bases respectively, with 8 bases between them.

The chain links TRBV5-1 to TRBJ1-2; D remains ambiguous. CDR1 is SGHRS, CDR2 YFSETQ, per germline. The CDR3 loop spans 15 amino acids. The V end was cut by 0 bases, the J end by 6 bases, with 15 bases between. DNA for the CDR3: TGCGCCAGCAGCTTGGTTGGAGGTGCCATGGATGGCTACACCTTC. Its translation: CASSLVGGAMDGYTF.

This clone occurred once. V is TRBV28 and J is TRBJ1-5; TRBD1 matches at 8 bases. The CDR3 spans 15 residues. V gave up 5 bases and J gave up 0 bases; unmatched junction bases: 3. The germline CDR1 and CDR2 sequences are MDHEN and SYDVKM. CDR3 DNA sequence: TGTGCCAGCAGTCGGACAGGGTATAGCAATCAGCCCCAGCATTTT. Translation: CASSRTGYSNQPQHF.

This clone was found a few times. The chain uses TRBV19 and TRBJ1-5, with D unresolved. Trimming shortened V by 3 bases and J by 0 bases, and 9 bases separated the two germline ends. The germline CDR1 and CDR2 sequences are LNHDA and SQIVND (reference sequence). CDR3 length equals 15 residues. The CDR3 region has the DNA TGTGCCAGTAGTATCAGACACAATAGCAATCAGCCCCAGCATTTT. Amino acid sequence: CASSIRHNSNQPQHF.

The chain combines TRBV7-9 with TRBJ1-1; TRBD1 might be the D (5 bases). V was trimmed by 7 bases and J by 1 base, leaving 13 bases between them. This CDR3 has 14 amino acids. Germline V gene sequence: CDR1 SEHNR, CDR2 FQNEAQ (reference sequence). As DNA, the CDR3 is TGTGCCAGCATCCTGGGGCAGACGAACACTGAAGCTTTCTTT. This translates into CASILGQTNTEAFF.

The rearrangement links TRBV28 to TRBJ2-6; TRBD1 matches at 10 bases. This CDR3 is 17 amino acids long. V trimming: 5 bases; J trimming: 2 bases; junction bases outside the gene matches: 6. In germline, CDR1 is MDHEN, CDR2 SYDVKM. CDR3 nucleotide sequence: TGTGCCAGCAGTCATGGACAGGGGGAGGCTGGGGCCAACGTCCTGACTTTC. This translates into CASSHGQGEAGANVLTF. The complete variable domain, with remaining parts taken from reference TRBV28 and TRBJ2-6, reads DVKVTQSSRYLVKRTGEKVFLECVQDMDHENMFWYRQDPGLGLRLIYFSYDVKMKEKGDIPEGYSVSREKKERFSLILESASTNQTSMYLCASSHGQGEAGANVLTFGAGSRLTVL.

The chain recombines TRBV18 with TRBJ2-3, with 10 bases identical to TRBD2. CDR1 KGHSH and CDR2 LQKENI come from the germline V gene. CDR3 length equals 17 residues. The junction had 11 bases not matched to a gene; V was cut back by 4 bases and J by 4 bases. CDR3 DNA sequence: TGTGCCAGCTCACAATCTCCCGCTAGCGGGGGTTCAGATACGCAGTATTTT. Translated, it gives CASSQSPASGGSDTQYF. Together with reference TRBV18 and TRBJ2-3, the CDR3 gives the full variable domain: NAGVMQNPRHLVRRRGQEARLRCSPMKGHSHVYWYRQLPEEGLKFMVYLQKENIIDESGMPKERFSAEFPKEGPSILRIQQVVRGDSAAYFCASSQSPASGGSDTQYFGPGTRLTVL.

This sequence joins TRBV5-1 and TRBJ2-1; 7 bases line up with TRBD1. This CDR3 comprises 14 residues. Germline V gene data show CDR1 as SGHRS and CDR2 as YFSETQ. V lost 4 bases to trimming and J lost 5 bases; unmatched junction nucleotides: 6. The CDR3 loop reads CASSQDRRHNEQFF. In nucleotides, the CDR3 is TGCGCCAGCAGCCAGGACAGGAGACACAATGAGCAGTTCTTC.